A single sample gave rise to the 23 T cell receptor beta chains below, sequenced in a study of cytomegalovirus exposure and HLA in healthy donors. PCR employed 60 Vbeta and 13 Jbeta primers. Here immunoSEQ multiplex PCR was the method, and the copy in TCRdb shows in-frame clones only, minus some. In the table there are about 220,000 clones, about four fifths of which are singletons. Sequenced sample: PBMCs. The source is a woman aged 40 to 50 in good health and CMV-seropositive.

J is TRBJ2-7 and V is TRBV7-2, with a weak D call TRBD1 (6 bases). In germline, CDR1 is SGHTA, CDR2 FQGNSA. The germline V and J ends were trimmed by 2 bases and 6 bases, with 11 bases remaining between them. The CDR3 length is 13 residues. Here the CDR3 reads CASSLNSRGEQYF. The DNA for the CDR3 is TGTGCCAGCAGCTTAAATAGCAGGGGCGAGCAGTACTTC.

The rearrangement uses TRBV18 and TRBJ2-1; 7 bases match TRBD1. Looked up from germline, CDR1 is KGHSH and CDR2 is LQKENI. J lost 5 bases, V lost 6 bases, and 7 bases had no gene match. This CDR3 contains 14 residues. The CDR3 sequence: CASSPGTAHNEQFF. Here the CDR3 DNA reads TGTGCCAGCTCCCCCGGGACAGCCCACAATGAGCAGTTCTTC.

This clone was detected only once. J is TRBJ1-3 and V is TRBV14; 8 bases agree with TRBD1. J was trimmed by 2 bases and V by 6 bases; bases with no gene match: 6. CDR3 length equals 15 residues. Germline lookup yields CDR1 SGHDN and CDR2 FVKESK. The CDR3: CASSNRGGAGNTIYF. DNA of the CDR3: TGTGCCAGCAGTAACAGGGGGGGAGCTGGAAACACCATATATTTT.

The chain joins TRBV6-1 to TRBJ1-1; D ambiguous. This CDR3 is built from 14 residues. The V gene lost 7 bases and the J gene lost 0 bases, with 12 bases spanning the gap. CDR1 and CDR2 from the germline V gene are MNHNS and SASEGT. The CDR3 coding sequence is TGTGCCAGCAATCCGGAGGGATTGAACACTGAAGCTTTCTTT. Protein sequence: CASNPEGLNTEAFF.

This clone was seen a single time. The gene calls are TRBV10-3 and TRBJ2-5, with 8 positions matching TRBD2. Judging by the DNA end, TRBJ2-7 fits better; the J call may be wrong. The germline CDR1 and CDR2 sequences are ENHRY and SYGVKD. The CDR3 spans 14 residues. CDR3 sequence reads: CAISGGLGPYEQYF. The CDR3, as DNA: TGTGCCATCAGTGGGGGACTAGGTCCCTACGAGCAGTACTTC.

This clone turned up a few times. As DNA, the CDR3 is TGCGCCAGCAGTGAGAGTGGGGAGCCGGGCGAGCAGTACTTC. Translated, it gives CASSESGEPGEQYF. The chain couples TRBV10-1 to TRBJ2-7, with D possibly being TRBD2 (5 bases). Trimming removed 2 bases at V and 6 bases at J, with 14 bases between. Germline CDR1 is WNHNN and CDR2 is SYGVQD (reference sequence). This CDR3 has 14 amino acids.

This sequence joins TRBV15 and TRBJ1-2; D is perhaps TRBD1 (6 bases). V gave up 3 bases and J gave up 4 bases, with 15 bases separating them. The CDR3 covers 15 residues. CDR1 and CDR2 from the germline V gene are LNHNV and YYDKDF (reference sequence). The CDR3 DNA is TGTGCCACCAGCAGGGACAGACAGGCCGCCTATGGCTACACCTTC. Translating it yields CATSRDRQAAYGYTF.

The rearrangement uses TRBV25-1 and TRBJ2-7; 14 bases agree with TRBD2. CDR1 MGHDK and CDR2 SYGVNS come from the germline V gene. Trimming took 1 base from V and 6 from J; bases not matched to a gene: 5. This CDR3 has 16 residues. Here the CDR3 DNA reads TGTGCCAGCAGTGAATTCGTCGGGACTAGCGGGGGCGAGCAGTACTTC. This sequence encodes CASSEFVGTSGGEQYF.

CDR3 DNA: TGTGCCAGCAGCTTATGGGGGGGCGAGGAGACCCAGTACTTC. Translated, it gives CASSLWGGEETQYF. The V gene is TRBV11-2, the J gene TRBJ2-5, with a possible D match to TRBD2 (7 bases). The germline CDR1 and CDR2 sequences are SGHAT and FQNNGV. Trimming removed 2 bases from V and 5 bases from J, with 12 bases in between. There are 14 residues in the CDR3.

The chain links TRBV10-3 to TRBJ1-1, with TRBD1 identical over 7 bases. CDR3 length equals 14 residues. V was clipped by 3 bases and J by 4 bases; unmatched bases: 5. Germline V gene lookup returns CDR1 ENHRY and CDR2 SYGVKD. In DNA form, the CDR3 reads TGTGCCATCAGTGAAGCGTCAGGGGGCACTGAAGCTTTCTTT. Protein sequence: CAISEASGGTEAFF.

The chain carries TRBV14 and TRBJ2-1, with 10 bases identical to TRBD2. The CDR3 covers 16 residues. V lost 3 bases to trimming and J lost 4 bases; unmatched junction nucleotides: 6. The V gene's germline CDR1 is SGHDN and CDR2 FVKESK. The CDR3: CASSHAGLAEYNEQFF. DNA for the CDR3: TGTGCCAGCAGCCACGCTGGACTAGCGGAATACAATGAGCAGTTCTTC.

The chain has TRBV9 and TRBJ2-2; 7 bases match TRBD2. Looked up from germline, CDR1 is SGDLS and CDR2 is YYNGEE. The CDR3 totals 14 residues. Trimming took 0 bases from V and 5 from J; bases not matched to a gene: 1. CDR3 protein: CASSVDSGTGELFF. CDR3 in DNA: TGTGCCAGCAGCGTAGATAGCGGGACCGGGGAGCTGTTTTTT.

There are a few counts of this clone. The genes are TRBV5-4 and TRBJ2-1; 7 positions agree with TRBD1. J gave up 2 bases and V 4 bases, and 6 bases lay outside the gene matches. Germline V gives CDR1 SGHNT, CDR2 YYREEE (reference sequence). The CDR3 runs 15 residues. CDR3 sequence (DNA): TGTGCCAGCAGCCTCCGGGACAGACCCTACAATGAGCAGTTCTTC. Translated: CASSLRDRPYNEQFF.

The chain links TRBV29-1 to TRBJ1-1; D is undetermined. The CDR3 spans 10 residues. Trimming took off 4 bases at V and 11 bases at J, with 11 bases between the two ends. Germline V lookup: CDR1 SQVTM, CDR2 ANQGSEA. In DNA form, the CDR3 reads TGCAGCGTTGTTCGCAGAGGGGCTTTCTTT. Its translation is CSVVRRGAFF.

The V gene is TRBV5-4, the J gene TRBJ2-3, with TRBD2 identical over 8 bases. This CDR3 is built from 16 residues. V shed 0 bases and J 6 bases; nucleotides not matched to a gene: 9. CDR1 is SGHNT and CDR2 is YYREEE in the germline V gene (reference sequence). CDR3 in DNA: TGTGCCAGCAGCTTGGCCAACGGGGGGGCAGGGGATACGCAGTATTTT. Its translation: CASSLANGGAGDTQYF.

The chain combines TRBV4-3 with TRBJ1-2, with D hard to call. Germline V gene sequence: CDR1 LGHNA, CDR2 YSLEER. This CDR3 is built from 14 residues. Trimming shortened V by 1 base and J by 4 bases, and 10 bases separated the two germline ends. CDR3 amino acids: CASSQGSGGYGYTF. CDR3 nucleotides: TGCGCCAGCAGCCAAGGAAGCGGAGGCTATGGCTACACCTTC.

The rearrangement joins TRBV6-5 to TRBJ1-5; D unclear. CDR1 and CDR2 (germline): MNHEY, SVGAGI. CDR3 size: 15 residues. Trimming shortened V by 5 bases and J by 2 bases, and 13 bases separated the two germline ends. The CDR3 sequence: CASSPGSGGNQPQHF. CDR3 coding DNA: TGTGCCAGCAGTCCAGGCTCCGGGGGCAATCAGCCCCAGCATTTT.

This rearrangement joins TRBV27 to TRBJ2-1; D possibly corresponds to TRBD2 (7 bases). This CDR3 comprises 15 residues. The V gene's germline CDR1 is MNHEY and CDR2 SMNVEV (reference sequence). V was cut by 5 bases and J by 2 bases, with 13 bases left in between. The CDR3: CASSRGGGAYNEQFF. DNA of the CDR3: TGTGCCAGCAGTAGGGGGGGAGGGGCCTACAATGAGCAGTTCTTC.

In its sample, this clone was seen a few times. V usage is TRBV14 and J usage is TRBJ1-2; D gene uncertain. Germline V gene data show CDR1 as SGHDN and CDR2 as FVKESK. The V gene lost 2 bases and the J gene lost 1 base, with 14 bases spanning the gap. The CDR3 spans 16 residues. CDR3 DNA: TGTGCCAGCAGCCAAAGCTCAGGAGGGTTTAACTATGGCTACACCTTC. Translation gives CASSQSSGGFNYGYTF.

The chain carries TRBV12-5 and TRBJ2-3; 7 nucleotides line up with TRBD1. This CDR3 spans 16 amino acids. Germline CDR1 reads LGHNT; CDR2 reads FRNRAP. J lost 6 bases, V lost 1 base, and 10 bases had no gene match. As DNA, the CDR3 is TGTGCTAGTGGTTTGGCCCGGGACAGCCGGGCGGATACGCAGTATTTT. The encoded protein is CASGLARDSRADTQYF.

The V call is TRBV4-1, the J call TRBJ2-7; 11 positions match TRBD1. The CDR3 is made up of 15 amino acids. V shed 4 bases, J shed 4 bases, and the junction held 6 bases outside the gene matches. Looked up from germline, CDR1 is MGHRA and CDR2 is YSYEKL. CDR3 loop: CASSPGQGAMYEQYF. In DNA, the CDR3 is TGCGCCAGCAGCCCCGGACAGGGGGCGATGTACGAGCAGTACTTC.

CDR3 loop: CASSPHTGGRTEAFF. The CDR3 DNA sequence: TGTGCCAGCTCACCTCACACAGGGGGCCGTACTGAAGCTTTCTTT. This chain connects TRBV18 to TRBJ1-1, with 9 bases identical to TRBD1. This CDR3 contains 15 residues. Germline V gene sequence: CDR1 KGHSH, CDR2 LQKENI. V was pared by 3 bases and J by 5 bases, with 7 bases of the junction left unmatched. Complete variable domain (other parts from reference TRBV18 and TRBJ1-1): NAGVMQNPRHLVRRRGQEARLRCSPMKGHSHVYWYRQLPEEGLKFMVYLQKENIIDESGMPKERFSAEFPKEGPSILRIQQVVRGDSAAYFCASSPHTGGRTEAFFGQGTRLTVV.

The chain has TRBV7-8 and TRBJ1-1; 8 bases align to TRBD1. The length of the CDR3 is 15 residues. Germline V gives CDR1 SGHVS, CDR2 FQNEAQ. J was trimmed by 1 base and V by 2 bases; bases with no gene match: 3. CDR3 protein: CASSLQGAANTEAFF. In DNA, the CDR3 is TGTGCCAGCAGCTTACAGGGGGCGGCGAACACTGAAGCTTTCTTT.